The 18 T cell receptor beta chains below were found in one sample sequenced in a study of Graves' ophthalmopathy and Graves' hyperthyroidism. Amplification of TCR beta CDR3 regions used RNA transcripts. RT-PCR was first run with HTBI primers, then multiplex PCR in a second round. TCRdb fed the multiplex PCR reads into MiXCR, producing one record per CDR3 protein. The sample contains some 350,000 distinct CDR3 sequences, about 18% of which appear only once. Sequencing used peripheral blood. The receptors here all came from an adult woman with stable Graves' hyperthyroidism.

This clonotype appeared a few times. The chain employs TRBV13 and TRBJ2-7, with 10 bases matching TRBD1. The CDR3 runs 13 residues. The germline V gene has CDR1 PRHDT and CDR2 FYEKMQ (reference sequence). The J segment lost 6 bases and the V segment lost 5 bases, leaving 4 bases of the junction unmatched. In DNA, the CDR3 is TGTGCCAGCAGCCGGGACAGGGGAAGCGAGCAGTACTTC. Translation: CASSRDRGSEQYF.

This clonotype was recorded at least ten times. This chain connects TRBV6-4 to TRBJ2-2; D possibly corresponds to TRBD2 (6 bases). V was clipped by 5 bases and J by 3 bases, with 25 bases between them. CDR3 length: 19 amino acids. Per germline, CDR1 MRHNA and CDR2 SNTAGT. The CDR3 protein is CASSPGGVPGARHTGELFF. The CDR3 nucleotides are TGTGCCAGCAGTCCGGGCGGGGTCCCGGGAGCGAGGCACACCGGGGAGCTGTTTTTT.

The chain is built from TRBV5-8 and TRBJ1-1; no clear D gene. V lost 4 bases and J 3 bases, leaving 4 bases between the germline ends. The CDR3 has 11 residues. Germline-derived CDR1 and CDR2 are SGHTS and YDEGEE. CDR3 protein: CASSTDTEAFF. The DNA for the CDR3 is TGTGCCAGCAGCACCGACACTGAAGCTTTCTTT.

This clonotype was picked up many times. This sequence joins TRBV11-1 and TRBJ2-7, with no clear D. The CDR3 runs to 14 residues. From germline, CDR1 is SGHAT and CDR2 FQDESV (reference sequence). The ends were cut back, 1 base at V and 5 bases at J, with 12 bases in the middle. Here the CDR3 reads CASSLVAGYDEQYF. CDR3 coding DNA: TGTGCCAGCAGCTTAGTCGCAGGATACGACGAGCAGTACTTC.

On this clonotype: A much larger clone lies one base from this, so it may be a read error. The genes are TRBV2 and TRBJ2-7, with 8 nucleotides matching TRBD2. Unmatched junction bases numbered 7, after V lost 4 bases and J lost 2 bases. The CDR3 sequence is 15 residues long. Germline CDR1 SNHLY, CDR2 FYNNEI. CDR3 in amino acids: CASSGSREVPYEQYF. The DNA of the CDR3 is TGTGCCAGCAGTGGTTCGCGGGAGGTCCCCTACGAGCAGTACTTC.

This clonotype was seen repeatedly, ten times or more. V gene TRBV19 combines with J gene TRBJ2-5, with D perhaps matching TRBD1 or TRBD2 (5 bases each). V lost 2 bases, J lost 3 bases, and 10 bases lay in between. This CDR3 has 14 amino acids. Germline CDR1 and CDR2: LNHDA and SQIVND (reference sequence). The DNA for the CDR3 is TGTGCCAGTAGTATAACCGGGGCTAAAGAGACCCAGTACTTC. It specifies CASSITGAKETQYF.

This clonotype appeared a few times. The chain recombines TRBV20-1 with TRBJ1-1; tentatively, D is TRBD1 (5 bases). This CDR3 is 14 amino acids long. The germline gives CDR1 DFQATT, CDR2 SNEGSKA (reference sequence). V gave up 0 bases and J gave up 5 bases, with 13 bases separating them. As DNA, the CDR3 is TGCAGTGCTAGAGAAGTTGGGGCGGGGACTGAAGCTTTCTTT. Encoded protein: CSAREVGAGTEAFF.

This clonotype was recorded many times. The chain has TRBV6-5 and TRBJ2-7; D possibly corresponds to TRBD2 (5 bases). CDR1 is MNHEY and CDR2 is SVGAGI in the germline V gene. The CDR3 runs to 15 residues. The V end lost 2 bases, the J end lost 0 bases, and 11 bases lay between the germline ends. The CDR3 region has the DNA TGTGCCAGCAGTTACGGGAGTAGGAGCTCCTACGAGCAGTACTTC. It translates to CASSYGSRSSYEQYF.

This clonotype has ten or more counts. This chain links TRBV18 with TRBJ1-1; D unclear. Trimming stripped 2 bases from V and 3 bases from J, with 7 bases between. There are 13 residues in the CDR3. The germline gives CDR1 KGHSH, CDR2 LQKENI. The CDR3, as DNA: TGTGCCAGCTCACCAAATAGAGACACTGAAGCTTTCTTT. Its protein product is CASSPNRDTEAFF.

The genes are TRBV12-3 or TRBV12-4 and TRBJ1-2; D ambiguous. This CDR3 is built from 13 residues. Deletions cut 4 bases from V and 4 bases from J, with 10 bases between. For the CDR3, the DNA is TGTGCCAGCAGTTACGGGTTAGGCTATGGCTACACCTTC. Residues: CASSYGLGYGYTF.

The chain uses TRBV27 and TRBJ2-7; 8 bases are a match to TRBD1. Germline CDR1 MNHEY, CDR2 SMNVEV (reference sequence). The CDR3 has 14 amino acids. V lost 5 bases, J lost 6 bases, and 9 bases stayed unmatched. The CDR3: CASSLRTGRPEQYF. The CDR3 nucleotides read TGTGCCAGCAGTCTGAGGACAGGGAGGCCCGAGCAGTACTTC.

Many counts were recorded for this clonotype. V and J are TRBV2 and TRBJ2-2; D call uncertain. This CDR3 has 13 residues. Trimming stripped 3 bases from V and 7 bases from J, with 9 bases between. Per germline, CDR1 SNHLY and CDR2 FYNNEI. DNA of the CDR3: TGTGCCAGCAGTGAGCAGCCAAGCGGGGAGCTGTTTTTT. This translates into CASSEQPSGELFF.

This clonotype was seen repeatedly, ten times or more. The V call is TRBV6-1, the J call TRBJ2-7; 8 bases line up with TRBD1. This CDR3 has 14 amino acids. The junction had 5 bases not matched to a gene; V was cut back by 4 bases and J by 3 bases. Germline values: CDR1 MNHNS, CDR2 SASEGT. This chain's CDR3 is CASSVGQGGYEQYF. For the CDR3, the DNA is TGTGCCAGCAGTGTTGGACAGGGTGGCTACGAGCAGTACTTC.

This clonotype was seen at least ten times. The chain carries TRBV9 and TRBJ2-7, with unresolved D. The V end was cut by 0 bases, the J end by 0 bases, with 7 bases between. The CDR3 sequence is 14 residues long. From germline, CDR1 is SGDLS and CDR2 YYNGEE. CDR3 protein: CASSVDQVSYEQYF. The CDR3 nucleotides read TGTGCCAGCAGCGTAGACCAGGTCTCCTACGAGCAGTACTTC.

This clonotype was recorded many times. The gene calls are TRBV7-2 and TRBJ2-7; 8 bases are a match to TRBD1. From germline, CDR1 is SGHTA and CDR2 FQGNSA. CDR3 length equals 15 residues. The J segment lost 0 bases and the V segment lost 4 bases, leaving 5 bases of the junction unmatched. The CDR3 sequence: CASSYGQGDSYEQYF. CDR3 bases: TGTGCCAGCAGCTACGGACAGGGAGACTCCTACGAGCAGTACTTC.

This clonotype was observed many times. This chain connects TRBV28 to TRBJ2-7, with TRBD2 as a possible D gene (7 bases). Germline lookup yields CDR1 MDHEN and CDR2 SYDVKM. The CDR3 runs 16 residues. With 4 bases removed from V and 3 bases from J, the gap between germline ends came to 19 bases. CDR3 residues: CASSYEGGGHFYEQYF. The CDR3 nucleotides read TGTGCCAGCAGTTATGAGGGCGGGGGCCATTTCTACGAGCAGTACTTC.

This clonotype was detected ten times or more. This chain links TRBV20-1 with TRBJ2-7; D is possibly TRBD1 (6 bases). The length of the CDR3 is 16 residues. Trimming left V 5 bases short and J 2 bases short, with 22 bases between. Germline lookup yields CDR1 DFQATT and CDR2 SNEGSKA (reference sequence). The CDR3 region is CSAPYTGTGKPYEQYF. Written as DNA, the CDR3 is TGCAGTGCTCCATATACCGGTACAGGGAAACCCTACGAGCAGTACTTC.

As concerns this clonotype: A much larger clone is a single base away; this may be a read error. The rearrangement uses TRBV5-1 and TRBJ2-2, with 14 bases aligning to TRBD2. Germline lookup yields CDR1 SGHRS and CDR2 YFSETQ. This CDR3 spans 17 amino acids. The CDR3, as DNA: TGCGCCAGCAGCTTCTCCGGGACTAGCGGGAGCACCGGGGAGCTGTGTTTT. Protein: CASSFSGTSGSTGELCF.